This TCR beta chain is from a study of T-cell reconstitution after alpha-beta-depleted transplantation in children. During its preparation, the TCRbeta library received unique molecular identifiers. TCRdb re-called the PCR reads with MiXCR, one entry per CDR3 protein. This sample yields tens of thousands of distinct CDR3 sequences, of which roughly 5% are seen a single time; 15% to 20% belongs to the top ten. This clonotype has ten or more counts. Its antigen is as yet unknown. Study findings and constraints: By one year post-transplant, T-cell counts and diversity largely arose from T cells that were newly produced.

Sample: PBMCs, mostly from graft donor cells, taken 180 days after TCRalphabeta/CD19-depleted stem cell transplant. The sequence derives from a boy younger than two who had a stem cell transplant for acute myeloid leukemia, so the T cells may come from the graft donor.

The CDR3 bases are TGTGCCAGCAGGAACAGGGTTCAAGAGACCCAGTACTTC. This sequence encodes CASRNRVQETQYF. The chain combines TRBV6-1 with TRBJ2-5; tentative D call: TRBD1 (6 bases). This CDR3 is 13 amino acids long. Germline assignment: CDR1 MNHNS and CDR2 SASEGT. Trimming stripped 6 bases from V and 2 bases from J, with 10 bases between.